A selection of T cell receptor beta chains follows, all from one sample in a study of T cells in Graves' hyperthyroidism and ophthalmopathy. TCRdb re-called the multiplex PCR reads through MiXCR, storing one row per CDR3 protein. The data show approximately 690,000 distinct CDR3 sequences, more than 14% seen once. The sequenced sample was blood. These receptors were taken from a woman in her 50s with Graves' ophthalmopathy. The CDR3 runs from the conserved cysteine through the conserved F or W. The D gene is left open where the match is weak. Size values are once, few and many counts, or a class for expanded clones, and some rows have none.

TRBJ2-1,TRBV20-1,-,-,TGCAGTGCTACCGGGACTCACAATCATTCCTACAATGAGCAGTTCTTC,CSATGTHNHSYNEQFF
TRBJ2-1,TRBV12-3/TRBV12-4,-,many,TGTGCCAGCAAGGGGGGGCGGGAATACAATGAGCAGTTCTTC,CASKGGREYNEQFF
TRBJ2-3,TRBV11-3,-,many,TGTGCCAGCAGCTTAGGGGCAGGGCGGGGAGATACGCAGTATTTT,CASSLGAGRGDTQYF
TRBJ1-1,TRBV3-1,TRBD1,few,TGTGCCAGCAGCCAGACAGGGTTGGGCACTGAAGCTTTCTTT,CASSQTGLGTEAFF
TRBJ2-5,TRBV7-3,-,-,TGTGCCAGCAGCTTAAATGGTGGGGGTTTGGCCCAAGAGACCCAGTACTTC,CASSLNGGGLAQETQYF
TRBJ2-1,TRBV6-7,TRBD2,many,TGTGCCAGCAGTTATCCCGGGACTAGCGGGAGTCGGTATGAGCAGTTCTTC,CASSYPGTSGSRYEQFF
TRBJ1-1,TRBV24-1,TRBD1,-,TGTGCCACCAGTCCGGGACAGGGTTCGAACACTGAAGCTTTCTTT,CATSPGQGSNTEAFF
TRBJ2-1,TRBV20-1,-,-,TGCAGTGCTAGAGGTCTTAGCGGATTTGAGCAGTTCTTC,CSARGLSGFEQFF
TRBJ2-3,TRBV3-1,-,many,TGTGCCAGCAGCCAGAGGAGAGAAGATACGCAGTATTTT,CASSQRREDTQYF
TRBJ1-1,TRBV30,-,many,TGTGCCTGGAGTGTACGAGGAGTGAACACTGAAGCTTTCTTT,CAWSVRGVNTEAFF
TRBJ2-1,TRBV24-1,TRBD1,few,TGTGCCACCAGTGATCCCGGGACAGGTTATGGTAAGCAGTTCTTC,CATSDPGTGYGKQFF
TRBJ2-7,TRBV7-9,TRBD1,many,TGTGCCAGCAGCCTACAGGGGTACTCCTACGAGCAGTACTTC,CASSLQGYSYEQYF
TRBJ1-2,TRBV20-1,-,many,TGCAGTGCTAGATTGCATGGGGCTAACTATGGCTACACCTTC,CSARLHGANYGYTF
TRBJ2-7,TRBV7-2,TRBD2,many,TGTGCCAGCAGCCGACGGGACTACCACGAGCAGTACTTC,CASSRRDYHEQYF
TRBJ1-1,TRBV7-9,-,many,TGTGCCAGCAGCCGAAAACGTCCTCGATCGACAGTGATGAACACTGAAGCTTTCTTT,CASSRKRPRSTVMNTEAFF
TRBJ1-2,TRBV6-1,-,few,TGTGCCAGCAGTGAAGTCGGTTCTAACTATGGCTACACCTTC,CASSEVGSNYGYTF
TRBJ1-2,TRBV5-8,-,many,TGTGCCAGCAGCTTAGGGGGGAGCTATGGCTACACCTTC,CASSLGGSYGYTF
TRBJ2-2,TRBV15,TRBD2,many,TGTGCCACCAGCAGAGATTCGGGGGGATGGCTAGCCCCCGGGGAGCTGTTTTTT,CATSRDSGGWLAPGELFF
TRBJ2-3,TRBV9,TRBD2,many,TGTGCCAGCAGCGTAGGAATCGGGAGGGACACAGATACGCAGTATTTT,CASSVGIGRDTDTQYF
TRBJ2-7,TRBV10-3,-,few,TGTGCCATAGCAGGGGTTGGCGAGCAGTACTTC,CAIAGVGEQYF
TRBJ1-1,TRBV13,-,many,TGTGCCAGCAGCTCCCGTTCGGTGAACACTGAAGCTTTCTTT,CASSSRSVNTEAFF
TRBJ2-1,TRBV5-8,TRBD1,-,TGTGCCAGCAGCTTTGGGACAGGGGCGCGTGAGCAGTTCTTC,CASSFGTGAREQFF
TRBJ2-7,TRBV2,TRBD1,many,TGTGCCAGCAGTGAATCCCGGCAGGGGGCAGGGTACGAGCAGTACTTC,CASSESRQGAGYEQYF
TRBJ1-2,TRBV18,-,many,TGTGCCAGCTCACCAGGGGTCAGCTCTAACTATGGCTACACCTTC,CASSPGVSSNYGYTF
TRBJ2-3,TRBV27,TRBD2,many,TGTGCCAGCAGTACCCCGACTAGCGGGAGGGCTGAAGATACGCAGTATTTT,CASSTPTSGRAEDTQYF
TRBJ2-7,TRBV3-1,-,many,TGTGCCAGCAGCCCCGGGACACTGCCTCACGAGCAGTACTTC,CASSPGTLPHEQYF
TRBJ2-7,TRBV5-5,TRBD2,many,TGTGCCAGCAGCTTGGTTATGGGCGGGAGCTCCTACGAGCAGTACTTC,CASSLVMGGSSYEQYF
TRBJ2-5,TRBV7-2,-,many,TGTGCCAGCAGCCCCCGGGTTGGCCAAGAGACCCAGTACTTC,CASSPRVGQETQYF
TRBJ2-3,TRBV12-3/TRBV12-4,-,many,TGTGCCAGCAGTTTATTGGCAGGGGTGGATACGCAGTATTTT,CASSLLAGVDTQYF
TRBJ2-7,TRBV12-3/TRBV12-4,TRBD2,many,TGTGCCAGCAGTTTAGCGCGAGCGGGAGGCCTCGAGCAGTACTTC,CASSLARAGGLEQYF
TRBJ2-2,TRBV6-2/TRBV6-3,-,few,TGTGCCAGCAACTATCCAGGGGAGCTGTTTTTT,CASNYPGELFF
TRBJ1-5,TRBV19,TRBD1,few,TGTGCCAGTAGTACGGGACAGGAAAGATATAGCAATCAGCCCCAGCATTTT,CASSTGQERYSNQPQHF
TRBJ2-1,TRBV6-2/TRBV6-3,-,few,TGTGCCAGCAGAGCTGAGTGGCAGACGTACAATGAGCGGTTCTTC,CASRAEWQTYNERFF
TRBJ2-1,TRBV11-2,TRBD2,-,TGTGCCAGCAGTCAACGCACTAGCGGGCCCCCCTACAATGAGCAGTTCTTC,CASSQRTSGPPYNEQFF
TRBJ1-5,TRBV30,-,many,TGTGCCTGGAGCGAAGGGGGGGGTCAGCCCCAGCATTTT,CAWSEGGGQPQHF
TRBJ2-3,TRBV11-2,-,many,TGTGCCAGCAGCTTAGCGGGGAGGCGCACAGATACGCAGTATTTT,CASSLAGRRTDTQYF
TRBJ2-6,TRBV7-6,-,few,TGTGCCAGCAGCTCTGATTGGGGCTCTGGGGCCAACGTCCTGACTTTC,CASSSDWGSGANVLTF
TRBJ2-3,TRBV15,-,many,TGTGCCACCAGCAGGGGCCAGTTCCCGAGAACAGATACGCAGTATTTT,CATSRGQFPRTDTQYF
TRBJ1-1,TRBV11-2,-,many,TGTGCCAGCAGCCCCTCAGCGTTCAACACTGAAGCTTTCTTT,CASSPSAFNTEAFF
TRBJ2-7,TRBV4-2,TRBD1,few,TGTGCCAGCAGCCCCGGACAGGGGGGTTCCTACGAGCAGTACTTC,CASSPGQGGSYEQYF
TRBJ2-2,TRBV2,-,many,TGTGCCAGCAGGAAAGACATCCGCGGCGGGGAGCTGTTTTTT,CASRKDIRGGELFF
TRBJ2-7,TRBV18,TRBD2,many,TGTGCCAGCTCACCACCGGTGGGACTAGCTAGTGAGCAGTACTTC,CASSPPVGLASEQYF
TRBJ2-2,TRBV5-5,-,-,TGCGCCAGCAGCCCCGTTAATGGGCACACCGGGGAGCTGTTTTTT,CASSPVNGHTGELFF
TRBJ2-5,TRBV5-1,-,-,TGCGCCAGCAGCGATTATACAGATTCCCAAGAGACCCAGTACTTC,CASSDYTDSQETQYF
TRBJ2-5,TRBV24-1,-,many,TGTGCCACCAAAAGGGGAGAGACCCAGTACTTC,CATKRGETQYF
TRBJ1-6,TRBV5-1,-,many,TGCGCCAGATGGGATTCACCCCTCCACTTT,CARWDSPLHF
TRBJ1-1,TRBV2,-,once,TGTACCAGCAGTGATGAGGGTTTTAACACTGAAGCTTTCTTT,CTSSDEGFNTEAFF
TRBJ1-5,TRBV7-8,-,few,TGTGCCAGCAGCCCCTTGAGTAGAGGGGCGAGCAATCAGCCCCAGCATTTT,CASSPLSRGASNQPQHF
TRBJ2-3,TRBV9,-,few,TGTGCCAGCAGCGTACGACTAGATCGAGCACAAGATACGCAGTATTTT,CASSVRLDRAQDTQYF
TRBJ2-3,TRBV6-9,TRBD1,-,TGTGCCAGCAGTTACTGGGGACAGGGAATCGATACGCAGTATTTT,CASSYWGQGIDTQYF
TRBJ1-5,TRBV5-5,-,-,TGTGCCAGCAGCCAAGAGTTGTTTGGGGTCTCGGCGGGGAATCAGCCCCAGCATTTT,CASSQELFGVSAGNQPQHF
TRBJ2-3,TRBV3-1,-,many,TGTGCCAGCAGCAGGACCCCGGCCGGGACGCAGTATTTT,CASSRTPAGTQYF
TRBJ2-5,TRBV3-1,TRBD2,few,TGTGCCAGCAGCCAAGCCAGCGGGAGGAGTACGGGGGGAGAGACCCAGTACTTC,CASSQASGRSTGGETQYF
TRBJ2-5,TRBV9,-,few,TGTGCCAGCAGCGTAGATGGAGGGGGTGGCCTCAAAGAGACCCAGTACTTC,CASSVDGGGGLKETQYF